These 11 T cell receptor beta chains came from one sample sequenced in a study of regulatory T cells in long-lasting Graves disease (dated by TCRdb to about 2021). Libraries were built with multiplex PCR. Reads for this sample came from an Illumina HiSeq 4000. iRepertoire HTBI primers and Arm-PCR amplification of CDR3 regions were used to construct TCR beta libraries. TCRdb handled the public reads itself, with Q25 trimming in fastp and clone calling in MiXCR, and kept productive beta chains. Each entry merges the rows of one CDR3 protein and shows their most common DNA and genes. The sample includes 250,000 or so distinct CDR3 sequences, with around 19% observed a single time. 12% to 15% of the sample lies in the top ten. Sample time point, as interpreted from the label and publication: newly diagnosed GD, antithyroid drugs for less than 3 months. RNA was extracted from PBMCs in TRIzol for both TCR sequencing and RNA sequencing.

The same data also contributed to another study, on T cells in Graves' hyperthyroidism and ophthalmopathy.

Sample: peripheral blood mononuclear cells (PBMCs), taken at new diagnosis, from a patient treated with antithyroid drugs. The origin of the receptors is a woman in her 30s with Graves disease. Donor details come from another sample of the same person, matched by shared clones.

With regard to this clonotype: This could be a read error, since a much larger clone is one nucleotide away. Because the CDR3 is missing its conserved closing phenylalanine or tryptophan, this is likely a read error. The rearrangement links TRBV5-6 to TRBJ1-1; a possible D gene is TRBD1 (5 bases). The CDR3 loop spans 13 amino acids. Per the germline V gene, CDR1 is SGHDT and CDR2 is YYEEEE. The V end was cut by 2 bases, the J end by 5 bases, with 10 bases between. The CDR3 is CASSFEWGTEAFL. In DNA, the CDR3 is TGTGCCAGCAGCTTCGAGTGGGGGACTGAAGCTTTCCTT.

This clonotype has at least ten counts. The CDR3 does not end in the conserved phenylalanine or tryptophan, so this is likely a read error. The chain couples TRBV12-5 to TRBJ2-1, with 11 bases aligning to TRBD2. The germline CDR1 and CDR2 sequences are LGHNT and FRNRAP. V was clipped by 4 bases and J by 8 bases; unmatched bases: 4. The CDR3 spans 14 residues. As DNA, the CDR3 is TGTGCTAGTGGTTCGCTAGCGGGGGGCTATGAGCAGTTCCTC. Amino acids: CASGSLAGGYEQFL.

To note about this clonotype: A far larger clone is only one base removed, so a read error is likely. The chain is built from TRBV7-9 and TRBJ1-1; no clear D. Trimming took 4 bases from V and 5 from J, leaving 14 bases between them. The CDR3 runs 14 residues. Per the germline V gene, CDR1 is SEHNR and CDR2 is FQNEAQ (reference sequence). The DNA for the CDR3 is TGTGCCAGCAGCTCTAGGGAATATCGAACTGAAGCTTTCTTT. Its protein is CASSSREYRTEAFF. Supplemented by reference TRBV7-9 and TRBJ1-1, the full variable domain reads DTGVSQNPRHKITKRGQNVTFRCDPISEHNRLYWYRQTLGQGPEFLTYFQNEAQLEKSRLLSDRFSAERPKGSFSTLEIQRTEQGDSAMYLCASSSREYRTEAFFGQGTRLTVV.

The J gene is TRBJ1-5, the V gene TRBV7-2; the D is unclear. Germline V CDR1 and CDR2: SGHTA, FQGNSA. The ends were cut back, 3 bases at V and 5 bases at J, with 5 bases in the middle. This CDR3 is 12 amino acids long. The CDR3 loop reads CASSFLHQPQHF. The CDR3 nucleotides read TGTGCCAGCAGCTTTTTACATCAGCCCCAGCATTTT.

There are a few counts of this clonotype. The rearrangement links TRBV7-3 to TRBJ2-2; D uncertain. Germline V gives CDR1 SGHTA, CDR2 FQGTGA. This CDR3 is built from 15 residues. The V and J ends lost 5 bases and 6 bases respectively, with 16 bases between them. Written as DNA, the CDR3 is TGTGCCAGCAGCCCCCTGACCTTCGACGCCGGGGAGCTGTTTTTT. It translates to CASSPLTFDAGELFF.

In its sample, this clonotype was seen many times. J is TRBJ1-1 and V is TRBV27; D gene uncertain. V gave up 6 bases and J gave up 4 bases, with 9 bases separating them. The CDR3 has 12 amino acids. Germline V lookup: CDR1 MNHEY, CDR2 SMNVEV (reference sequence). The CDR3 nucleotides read TGTGCCAGCAGGGGAATGCTCACTGAAGCTTTCTTT. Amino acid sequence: CASRGMLTEAFF.

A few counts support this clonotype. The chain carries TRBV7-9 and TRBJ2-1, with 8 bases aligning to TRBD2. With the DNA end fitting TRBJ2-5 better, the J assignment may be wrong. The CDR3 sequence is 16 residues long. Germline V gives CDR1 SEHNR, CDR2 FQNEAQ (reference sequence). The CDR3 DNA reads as TGTGCCAGCAGCCCCACGTGGGGCGGGGGGAAAGAGACCCAGTACTTC. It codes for CASSPTWGGGKETQYF.

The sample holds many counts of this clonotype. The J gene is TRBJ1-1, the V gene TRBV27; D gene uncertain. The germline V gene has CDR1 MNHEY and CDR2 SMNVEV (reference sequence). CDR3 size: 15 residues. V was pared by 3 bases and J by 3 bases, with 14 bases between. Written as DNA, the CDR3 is TGTGCCAGCAGTTTGTCAGCGTACTGGGACACTGAAGCTTTCTTT. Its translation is CASSLSAYWDTEAFF.

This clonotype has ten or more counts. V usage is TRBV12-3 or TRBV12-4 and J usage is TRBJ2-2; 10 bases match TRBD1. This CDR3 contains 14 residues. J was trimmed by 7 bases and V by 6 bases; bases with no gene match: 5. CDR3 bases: TGTGCCAGCAGACCGGGACAGGGGTACGGGGAGCTGTTTTTT. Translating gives CASRPGQGYGELFF.

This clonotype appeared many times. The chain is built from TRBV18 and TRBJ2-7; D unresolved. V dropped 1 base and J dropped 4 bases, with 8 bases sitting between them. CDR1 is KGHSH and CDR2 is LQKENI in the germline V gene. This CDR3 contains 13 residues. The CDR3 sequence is CASSPQGTYEQYF. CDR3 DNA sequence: TGTGCCAGCTCACCACAGGGTACATACGAGCAGTACTTC.

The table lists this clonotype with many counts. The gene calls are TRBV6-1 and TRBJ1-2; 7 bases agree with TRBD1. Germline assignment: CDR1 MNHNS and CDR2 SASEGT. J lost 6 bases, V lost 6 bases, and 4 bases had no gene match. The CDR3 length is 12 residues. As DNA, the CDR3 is TGTGCCAGCAGCAAGACAGGGAATGGCTACACCTTC. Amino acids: CASSKTGNGYTF.